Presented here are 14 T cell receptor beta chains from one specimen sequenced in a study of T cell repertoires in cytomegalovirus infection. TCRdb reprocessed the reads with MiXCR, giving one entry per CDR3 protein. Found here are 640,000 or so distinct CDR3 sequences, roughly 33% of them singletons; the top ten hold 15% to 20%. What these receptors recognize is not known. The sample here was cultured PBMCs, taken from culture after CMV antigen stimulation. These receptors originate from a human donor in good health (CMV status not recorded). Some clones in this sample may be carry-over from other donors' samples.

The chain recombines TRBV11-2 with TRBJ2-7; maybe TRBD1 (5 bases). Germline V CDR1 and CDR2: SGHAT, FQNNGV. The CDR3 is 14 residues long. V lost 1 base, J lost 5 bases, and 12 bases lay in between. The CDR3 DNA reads TGTGCCAGCAGCTTAGTGATTCCAGGGAACGAGCAGTACTTC. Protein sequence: CASSLVIPGNEQYF.

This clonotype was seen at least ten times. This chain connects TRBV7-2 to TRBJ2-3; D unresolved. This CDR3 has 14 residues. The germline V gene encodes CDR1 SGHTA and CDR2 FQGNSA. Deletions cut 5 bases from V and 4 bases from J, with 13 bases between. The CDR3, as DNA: TGTGCCAGCAGCCTGGGCGGAGTGTCAGATACGCAGTATTTT. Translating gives CASSLGGVSDTQYF. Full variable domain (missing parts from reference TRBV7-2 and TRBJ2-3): GAGVSQSPSNKVTEKGKDVELRCDPISGHTALYWYRQSLGQGLEFLIYFQGNSAPDKSGLPSDRFSAERTGGSVSTLTIQRTQQEDSAVYLCASSLGGVSDTQYFGPGTRLTVL.

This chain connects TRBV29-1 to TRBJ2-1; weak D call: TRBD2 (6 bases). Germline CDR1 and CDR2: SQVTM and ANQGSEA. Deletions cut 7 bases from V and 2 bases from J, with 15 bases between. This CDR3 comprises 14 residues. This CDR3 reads CSAILATTYNEQFF. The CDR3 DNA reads TGCAGCGCCATTCTAGCGACGACCTACAATGAGCAGTTCTTC.

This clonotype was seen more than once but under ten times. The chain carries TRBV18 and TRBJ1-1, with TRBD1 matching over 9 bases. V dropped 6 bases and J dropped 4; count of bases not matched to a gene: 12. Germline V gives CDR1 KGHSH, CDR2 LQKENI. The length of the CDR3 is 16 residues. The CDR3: CASSPNNRGQGTEAFF. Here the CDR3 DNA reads TGTGCCAGCTCCCCAAATAACAGGGGGCAGGGCACTGAAGCTTTCTTT.

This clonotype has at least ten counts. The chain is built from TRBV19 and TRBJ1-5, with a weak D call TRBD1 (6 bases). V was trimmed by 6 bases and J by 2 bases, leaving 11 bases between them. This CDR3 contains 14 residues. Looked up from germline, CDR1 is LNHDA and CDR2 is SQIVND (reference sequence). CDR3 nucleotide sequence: TGTGCCAGTAGAAAACAGGGTGGCAATCAGCCCCAGCATTTT. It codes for CASRKQGGNQPQHF. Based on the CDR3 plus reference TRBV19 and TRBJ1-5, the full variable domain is DGGITQSPKYLFRKEGQNVTLSCEQNLNHDAMYWYRQDPGQGLRLIYYSQIVNDFQKGDIAEGYSVSREKKESFPLTVTSAQKNPTAFYLCASRKQGGNQPQHFGDGTRLSIL.

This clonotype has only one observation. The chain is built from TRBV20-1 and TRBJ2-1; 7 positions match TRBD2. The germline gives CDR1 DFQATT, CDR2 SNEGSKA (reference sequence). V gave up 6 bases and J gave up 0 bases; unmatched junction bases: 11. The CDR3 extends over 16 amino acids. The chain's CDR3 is CSASTPAGLSYNEQFF. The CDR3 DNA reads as TGCAGTGCCAGCACCCCAGCGGGACTCTCCTACAATGAGCAGTTCTTC.

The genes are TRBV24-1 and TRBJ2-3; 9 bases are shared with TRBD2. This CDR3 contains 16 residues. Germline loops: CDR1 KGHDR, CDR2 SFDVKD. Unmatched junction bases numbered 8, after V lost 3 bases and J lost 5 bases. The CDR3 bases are TGTGCCACCAGTGATAATACTGGGACTAGCCGAGATACGCAGTATTTT. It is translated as CATSDNTGTSRDTQYF.

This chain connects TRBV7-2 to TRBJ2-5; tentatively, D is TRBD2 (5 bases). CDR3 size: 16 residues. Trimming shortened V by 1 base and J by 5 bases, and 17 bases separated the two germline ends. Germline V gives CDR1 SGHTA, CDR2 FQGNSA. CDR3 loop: CASSLDPRRLRETQYF. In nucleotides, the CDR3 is TGTGCCAGCAGCTTAGATCCCCGGAGGTTGAGGGAGACCCAGTACTTC.

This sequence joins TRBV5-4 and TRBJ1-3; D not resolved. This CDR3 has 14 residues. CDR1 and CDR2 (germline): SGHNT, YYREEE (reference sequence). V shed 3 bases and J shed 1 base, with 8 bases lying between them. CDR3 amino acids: CASSSGFSGNTIYF. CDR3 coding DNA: TGTGCCAGCAGCTCTGGATTTTCTGGAAACACCATATATTTT.

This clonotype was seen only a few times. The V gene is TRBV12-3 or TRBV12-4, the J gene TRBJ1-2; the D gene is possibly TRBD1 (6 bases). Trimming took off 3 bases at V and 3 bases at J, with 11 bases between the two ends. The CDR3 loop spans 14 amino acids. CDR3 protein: CASSLSAGDYGYTF. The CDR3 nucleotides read TGTGCCAGCAGTTTGAGCGCAGGGGACTATGGCTACACCTTC.

The CDR3 DNA is TGTGCCAGCAGTCTCGGGGCCTTCTCTGGAAACACCATATATTTT. Translating gives CASSLGAFSGNTIYF. The rearrangement joins TRBV2 to TRBJ1-3; a possible D gene is TRBD1 (5 bases). V lost 5 bases to trimming and J lost 0 bases, with 11 bases between them. The CDR3 length is 15 residues. The germline V gene has CDR1 SNHLY and CDR2 FYNNEI.

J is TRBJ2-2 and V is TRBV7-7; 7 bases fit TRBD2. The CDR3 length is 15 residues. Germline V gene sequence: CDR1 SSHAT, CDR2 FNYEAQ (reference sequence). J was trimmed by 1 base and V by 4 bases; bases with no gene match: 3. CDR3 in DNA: TGTGCCAGCAGCTGGCGGGGGAGGAACACCGGGGAGCTGTTTTTT. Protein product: CASSWRGRNTGELFF.

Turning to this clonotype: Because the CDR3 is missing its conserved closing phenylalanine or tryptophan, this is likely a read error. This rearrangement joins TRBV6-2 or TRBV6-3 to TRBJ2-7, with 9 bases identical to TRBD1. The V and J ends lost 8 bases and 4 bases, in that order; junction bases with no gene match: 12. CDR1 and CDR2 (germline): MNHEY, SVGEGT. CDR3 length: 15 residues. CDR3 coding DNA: TGTGCCAGCCGGAATTACCGGGACAGGGATTACGAGCAGTACTTA. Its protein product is CASRNYRDRDYEQYL.

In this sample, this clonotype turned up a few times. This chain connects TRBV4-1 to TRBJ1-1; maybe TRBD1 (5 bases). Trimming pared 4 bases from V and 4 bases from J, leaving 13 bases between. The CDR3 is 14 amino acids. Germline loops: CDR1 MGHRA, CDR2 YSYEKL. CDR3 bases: TGCGCCAGCAGCCCTCCCCGGGGGGGCACTGAAGCTTTCTTT. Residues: CASSPPRGGTEAFF.